The 29 T cell receptor beta chains reported below all come from one sample, sequenced in a study of patients and donors after allogeneic stem cell transplantation (dated by TCRdb to about 2020). Library construction relied on RT-PCR. The reads were generated on a NextSeq 550. TCRdb handled the public reads itself, with Q25 trimming in fastp and clone calling in MiXCR, and kept productive beta chains. Identical CDR3 proteins give one entry, which carries the most common genes and DNA. Here the sample has approximately 170,000 distinct CDR3 sequences; 30% occur a single time. The leading ten clones occupy around 3.2% of the sample. Sequenced sample: blood, either unsorted or a sorted T cell fraction (not recorded which). The receptor source for this set is a human donor who was either an allogeneic HSCT recipient or a stem cell or donor lymphocyte infusion donor (not recorded which). It is not recorded whose cells these are; they may come from a transplant donor.

A few counts support this clonotype. The chain joins TRBV3-1 to TRBJ1-2, with unresolved D. This CDR3 is 14 amino acids long. V was shortened by 0 bases and J by 8 bases, with 13 bases between the two germline ends. Germline V gene lookup returns CDR1 LGHDT and CDR2 YNNKEL (reference sequence). CDR3: CASSQEGSLWGYTF. CDR3 coding DNA: TGTGCCAGCAGCCAAGAGGGCAGCCTCTGGGGCTACACCTTC.

This clonotype was seen only a few times. This chain joins TRBV12-3 or TRBV12-4 and TRBJ1-2; D may be TRBD1 (5 bases). V lost 6 bases and J 7 bases, leaving 15 bases between the germline ends. The CDR3 spans 13 residues. CDR3 coding DNA: TGTGCCAGCAGCCCTCCCGAGGGGTCTGGCTACACCTTC. Protein: CASSPPEGSGYTF.

This clonotype appeared once. The chain has TRBV7-2 and TRBJ2-5, with 8 bases fitting TRBD1. CDR3 size: 16 residues. Trimming took 5 bases from V and 2 from J; bases not matched to a gene: 10. Germline V lookup: CDR1 SGHTA, CDR2 FQGNSA. The CDR3, as DNA: TGTGCCAGCAGCCCGAGGACAGGGACGAGGCAAGAGACCCAGTACTTC. Encoded protein: CASSPRTGTRQETQYF.

This clonotype has a handful of counts. The genes are TRBV7-2 and TRBJ2-3, with D tentatively TRBD1 (6 bases). The germline gives CDR1 SGHTA, CDR2 FQGNSA. This CDR3 is built from 14 residues. The germline V and J ends were trimmed by 5 bases and 4 bases, with 13 bases remaining between them. CDR3 DNA sequence: TGTGCCAGCAGCAACTCCCGGACAGCAGATACGCAGTATTTT. It is translated as CASSNSRTADTQYF. The whole variable domain, remainder taken from reference TRBV7-2 and TRBJ2-3, is GAGVSQSPSNKVTEKGKDVELRCDPISGHTALYWYRQSLGQGLEFLIYFQGNSAPDKSGLPSDRFSAERTGGSVSTLTIQRTQQEDSAVYLCASSNSRTADTQYFGPGTRLTVL.

This sequence joins TRBV4-1 and TRBJ2-5; 9 bases map to TRBD2. V was clipped by 0 bases and J by 5 bases; unmatched bases: 13. Germline CDR1 is MGHRA and CDR2 is YSYEKL. CDR3 size: 18 residues. CDR3 loop: CASSQESRASGAEETQYF. The DNA of the CDR3 is TGCGCCAGCAGCCAAGAATCGCGGGCTAGCGGGGCCGAGGAGACCCAGTACTTC.

This sequence joins TRBV5-1 and TRBJ2-7; 9 nucleotides line up with TRBD1. This CDR3 is 15 amino acids long. Germline V gives CDR1 SGHRS, CDR2 YFSETQ. After removal of 4 bases from V and 6 bases from J, the junction contained 11 bases not matched to a gene. The CDR3 DNA follows: TGCGCCAGCAGCCTGTACCCGGGACAGGGCTCCGAGCAGTACTTC. Protein: CASSLYPGQGSEQYF.

There are many counts of this clonotype. The rearrangement uses TRBV12-3 or TRBV12-4 and TRBJ1-2; D uncertain. CDR3 length: 14 residues. V lost 3 bases and J 2 bases, leaving 10 bases between the germline ends. CDR3 nucleotides: TGTGCCAGCAGTTTGTCCGTAGGGAACTATGGCTACACCTTC. Translated: CASSLSVGNYGYTF.

In DNA, the CDR3 is TGTGCCAGCAGCCTCGGAGCTTTCTTT. The encoded protein is CASSLGAFF. This chain uses TRBV7-9 with TRBJ1-1; no clear D gene. The CDR3 runs to 9 residues. Germline V gene data show CDR1 as SEHNR and CDR2 as FQNEAQ (reference sequence). Deletions cut 5 bases from V and 10 bases from J, with 5 bases between.

The chain uses TRBV20-1 and TRBJ2-7; TRBD1 aligns across 7 bases. Germline assignment: CDR1 DFQATT and CDR2 SNEGSKA (reference sequence). V lost 4 bases and J lost 3; bases outside the gene matches: 9. The CDR3 sequence is 14 residues long. The CDR3 bases are TGCAGTGCTACTTCCGGGACAGTGATCTACGAGCAGTACTTC. This translates into CSATSGTVIYEQYF.

The gene calls are TRBV10-3 and TRBJ2-1; the match to TRBD2 covers 11 bases. This CDR3 is built from 15 residues. The germline V gene has CDR1 ENHRY and CDR2 SYGVKD. V gave up 4 bases and J gave up 3 bases; unmatched junction bases: 2. CDR3 region: CAISAGTSGYNEQFF. The CDR3 DNA reads as TGTGCCATCAGTGCCGGGACTAGCGGCTACAATGAGCAGTTCTTC.

The chain has TRBV7-2 and TRBJ2-4; D gene unclear. Germline V lookup: CDR1 SGHTA, CDR2 FQGNSA. The CDR3 loop spans 13 amino acids. The V and J ends lost 3 bases and 1 base respectively, with 4 bases between them. CDR3 protein: CASSFRAKNIQYF. DNA for the CDR3: TGTGCCAGCAGCTTCCGGGCCAAAAACATTCAGTACTTC.

This clonotype was counted a few times. V usage is TRBV5-1 and J usage is TRBJ1-4, with D uncertain. Trimming removed 0 bases from V and 5 bases from J, with 5 bases in between. Germline CDR1 SGHRS, CDR2 YFSETQ. CDR3 length: 13 amino acids. CDR3 amino acids: CASSLDQNEKLFF. The CDR3 region has the DNA TGCGCCAGCAGCTTGGACCAGAATGAAAAACTGTTTTTT. Looking up the rest from reference TRBV5-1 and TRBJ1-4 gives the full variable domain: KAGVTQTPRYLIKTRGQQVTLSCSPISGHRSVSWYQQTPGQGLQFLFEYFSETQRNKGNFPGRFSGRQFSNSRSEMNVSTLELGDSALYLCASSLDQNEKLFFGSGTQLSVL.

In this sample, this clonotype turned up a few times. This chain connects TRBV5-1 to TRBJ1-2; D gene unclear. The CDR3 has 11 amino acids. Trimming cost V 0 bases and J 13 bases, with 10 bases left between them. Germline V gene data show CDR1 as SGHRS and CDR2 as YFSETQ. The CDR3 region is CASSLDGPPTF. In DNA, the CDR3 is TGCGCCAGCAGCTTGGACGGCCCACCCACCTTC.

This chain uses TRBV7-9 with TRBJ2-7; 9 bases fit TRBD1. The length of the CDR3 is 14 residues. CDR1 and CDR2 (germline): SEHNR, FQNEAQ (reference sequence). V trimming: 5 bases; J trimming: 4 bases; junction bases outside the gene matches: 6. This CDR3 reads CASSAADRGYEQYF. In DNA, the CDR3 is TGTGCCAGCAGCGCGGCGGACAGGGGTTACGAGCAGTACTTC.

This rearrangement joins TRBV6-2 or TRBV6-3 to TRBJ2-2, with D possibly being TRBD2 (5 bases). Trimming removed 6 bases at V and 3 bases at J, with 17 bases between. CDR1 and CDR2 from the germline V gene are MNHEY and SVGEGT. The CDR3 is made up of 16 amino acids. Here the CDR3 DNA reads TGTGCCAGCAGCCCCCCCAGACGGGAAGACACCGGGGAGCTGTTTTTT. Its translation: CASSPPRREDTGELFF.

Only a few counts were recorded for this clonotype. J is TRBJ1-4 and V is TRBV12-3 or TRBV12-4; D may be TRBD1 (5 bases). The CDR3 consists of 14 residues. Trimming shortened V by 4 bases and J by 5 bases, and 11 bases separated the two germline ends. CDR3 DNA: TGTGCCAGCAGTTCTTACAGGCCCAATGAAAAACTGTTTTTT. Its translation is CASSSYRPNEKLFF.

This chain links TRBV6-1 with TRBJ1-1; D is uncertain. This CDR3 spans 13 amino acids. Germline CDR1 and CDR2: MNHNS and SASEGT. Trimming left V 5 bases short and J 0 bases short, with 7 bases between. CDR3 sequence (DNA): TGTGCCAGCAGTCCACGGTTGAACACTGAAGCTTTCTTT. Amino acid sequence: CASSPRLNTEAFF.

V and J are TRBV12-3 or TRBV12-4 and TRBJ2-6; no clear D. The CDR3 sequence is 16 residues long. V was shortened by 0 bases and J by 0 bases, with 6 bases between the two germline ends. In DNA form, the CDR3 reads TGTGCCAGCAGTTTAGCCGTTTCCTCTGGGGCCAACGTCCTGACTTTC. Protein sequence: CASSLAVSSGANVLTF.

The chain is built from TRBV7-9 and TRBJ1-6; D gene ambiguous. V gave up 0 bases and J gave up 6 bases, with 6 bases separating them. Germline-derived CDR1 and CDR2 are SEHNR and FQNEAQ (reference sequence). The CDR3 spans 14 residues. The CDR3 loop is CASSLAQFNSPLHF. Written as DNA, the CDR3 is TGTGCCAGCAGCTTAGCGCAGTTTAATTCACCCCTCCACTTT.

The chain couples TRBV4-3 to TRBJ2-2; TRBD2 agrees at 7 bases. Germline V lookup: CDR1 LGHNA, CDR2 YSLEER. Germline trimming cut 1 base from V and 2 bases from J; bases unmatched to any gene: 1. This CDR3 is built from 15 residues. CDR3 loop: CASSQAGGNTGELFF. The DNA for the CDR3 is TGCGCCAGCAGCCAAGCGGGAGGTAACACCGGGGAGCTGTTTTTT.

The V call is TRBV9, the J call TRBJ1-1; 7 positions agree with TRBD1. The CDR3 consists of 14 residues. Germline CDR1 is SGDLS and CDR2 is YYNGEE. The V gene end was trimmed by 0 bases and the J gene end by 4 bases; junction bases not matched to a gene: 3. The CDR3 is CASSVDRGGTEAFF. The CDR3, as DNA: TGTGCCAGCAGCGTAGACAGGGGTGGCACTGAAGCTTTCTTT.

The sample holds many counts of this clonotype. V gene TRBV27 combines with J gene TRBJ2-1; weak D call: TRBD1 (5 bases). Germline V gene data show CDR1 as MNHEY and CDR2 as SMNVEV (reference sequence). The CDR3 totals 17 residues. V was clipped by 5 bases and J by 3 bases, with 20 bases between them. The CDR3: CASSPLEAGKSYNEQFF. The DNA for the CDR3 is TGTGCCAGCAGTCCCCTCGAGGCAGGGAAAAGCTACAATGAGCAGTTCTTC.

This rearrangement joins TRBV7-6 to TRBJ2-1; TRBD2 aligns across 12 bases. Trimming cost V 7 bases and J 4 bases; bases outside gene matches: 11. CDR1 and CDR2 from the germline V gene are SGHVS and FNYEAQ. This CDR3 has 17 amino acids. Here the CDR3 reads CASTHPFLAGGYNEQFF. CDR3 DNA: TGTGCCAGCACCCACCCCTTCCTAGCGGGAGGGTACAATGAGCAGTTCTTC.

The rearrangement uses TRBV28 and TRBJ2-1, with D perhaps assigned TRBD1 or TRBD2 (5 bases each). Germline CDR1 and CDR2: MDHEN and SYDVKM. V was pared by 8 bases and J by 4 bases, with 18 bases between. The CDR3 is made up of 15 amino acids. The CDR3 reads CASSRTGPLYNEQFF. The CDR3, as DNA: TGTGCCAGCTCAAGAACGGGGCCCCTTTACAATGAGCAGTTCTTC.

A few counts support this clonotype. The V and J genes are TRBV6-6 and TRBJ2-5; 7 bases line up with TRBD2. The CDR3 runs 14 residues. CDR1 and CDR2 from the germline V gene are MNHNY and SVGAGI (reference sequence). With V trimmed by 5 bases and J by 5 bases, 8 bases remained unmatched. DNA of the CDR3: TGTGCCAGCAGTAATCCGACTAGCCGGGAGACCCAGTACTTC. This translates into CASSNPTSRETQYF.

The chain links TRBV10-2 to TRBJ1-5, with D perhaps matching TRBD1 (5 bases). V was pared by 7 bases and J by 4 bases, with 14 bases between. Germline CDR1 reads WSHSY; CDR2 reads SAAADI. CDR3 size: 14 residues. CDR3 sequence: CASKSPGLNQPQHF. For the CDR3, the DNA is TGCGCCAGCAAGAGTCCAGGGCTAAATCAGCCCCAGCATTTT.

This clonotype was counted between two and nine times. The chain uses TRBV12-3 or TRBV12-4 and TRBJ1-2; D is uncertain. Trimming pared 2 bases from V and 0 bases from J, leaving 13 bases between. This CDR3 spans 16 amino acids. The chain's CDR3 is CASSLSPGGANYGYTF. In nucleotides, the CDR3 is TGTGCCAGCAGTTTAAGCCCCGGCGGAGCTAACTATGGCTACACCTTC.

The chain joins TRBV12-3 or TRBV12-4 to TRBJ2-4; TRBD1 agrees at 8 bases. V shed 1 base and J 0 bases; nucleotides not matched to a gene: 11. The CDR3 length is 19 residues. The CDR3 DNA follows: TGTGCCAGCAGTTTAGTGGGGACAGGTCGACTAATAGCCAAAAACATTCAGTACTTC. It translates to CASSLVGTGRLIAKNIQYF.

This clonotype occurred a few times. The chain combines TRBV4-2 with TRBJ1-5; 9 bases agree with TRBD1. This CDR3 has 14 amino acids. The V and J ends lost 2 bases and 5 bases, in that order; junction bases with no gene match: 1. Germline CDR1 is LGHNA and CDR2 is YNFKEQ. The DNA for the CDR3 is TGTGCCAGCAGCCAAAGGACAGGGGATCAGCCCCAGCATTTT. The encoded protein is CASSQRTGDQPQHF.